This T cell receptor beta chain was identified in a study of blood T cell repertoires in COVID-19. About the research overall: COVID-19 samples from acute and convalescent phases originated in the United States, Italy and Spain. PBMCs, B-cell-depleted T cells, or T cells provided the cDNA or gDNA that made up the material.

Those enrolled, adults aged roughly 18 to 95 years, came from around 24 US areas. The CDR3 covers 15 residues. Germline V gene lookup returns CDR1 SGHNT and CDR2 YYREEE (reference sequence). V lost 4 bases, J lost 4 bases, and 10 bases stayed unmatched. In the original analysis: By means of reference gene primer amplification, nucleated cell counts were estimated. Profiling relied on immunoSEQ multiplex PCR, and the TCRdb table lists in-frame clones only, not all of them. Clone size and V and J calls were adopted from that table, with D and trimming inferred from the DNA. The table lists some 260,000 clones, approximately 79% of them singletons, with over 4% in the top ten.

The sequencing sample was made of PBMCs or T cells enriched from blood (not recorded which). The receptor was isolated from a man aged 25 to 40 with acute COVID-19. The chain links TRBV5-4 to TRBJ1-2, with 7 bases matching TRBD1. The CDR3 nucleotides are TGTGCCAGCAGCCCAGGGACAGACTTAAGCTATGGCTACACCTTC. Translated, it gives CASSPGTDLSYGYTF.